This TCR beta chain comes out of a study of response to subunit inactivated influenza vaccine. Concerning this clonotype: Its antigen is unknown.

Trimming pared 2 bases from V and 1 base from J, leaving 14 bases between. Germline assignment: CDR1 MDHEN and CDR2 SYDVKM. This CDR3 region has 16 residues. MiXCR, run by TCRdb on the RT-PCR reads, gives a single entry per CDR3 protein. The table lists roughly 290,000 distinct CDR3 sequences, 20% to 25% of them singletons. Regarding the study as a whole: Each seasonal flu vaccination may recruit only limited new T cells, authors suggested.

Material: PBMCs from blood, obtained approximately 20 months after vaccination. This clonotype was obtained from a man aged 45-69 years who received an inactivated influenza vaccine. This sequence joins TRBV28 and TRBJ1-1; a weak D match, TRBD1 (5 bases). The CDR3 here is CASSLRPGQGNTEAFF. CDR3 DNA sequence: TGTGCCAGCAGTTTACGTCCCGGGCAGGGGAACACTGAAGCTTTCTTT.